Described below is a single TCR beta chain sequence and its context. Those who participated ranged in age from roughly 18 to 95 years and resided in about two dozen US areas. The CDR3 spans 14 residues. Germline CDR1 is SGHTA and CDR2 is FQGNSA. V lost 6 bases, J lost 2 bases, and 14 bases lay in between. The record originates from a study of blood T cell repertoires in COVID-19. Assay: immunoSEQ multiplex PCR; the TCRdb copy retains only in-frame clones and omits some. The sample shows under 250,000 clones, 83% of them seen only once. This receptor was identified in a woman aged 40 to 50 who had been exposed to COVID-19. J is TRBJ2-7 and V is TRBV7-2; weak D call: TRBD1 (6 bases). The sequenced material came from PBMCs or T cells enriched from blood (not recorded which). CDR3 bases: TGTGCCAGCAGTCCGGACAGCCGACCCTACGAGCAGTACTTC. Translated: CASSPDSRPYEQYF.